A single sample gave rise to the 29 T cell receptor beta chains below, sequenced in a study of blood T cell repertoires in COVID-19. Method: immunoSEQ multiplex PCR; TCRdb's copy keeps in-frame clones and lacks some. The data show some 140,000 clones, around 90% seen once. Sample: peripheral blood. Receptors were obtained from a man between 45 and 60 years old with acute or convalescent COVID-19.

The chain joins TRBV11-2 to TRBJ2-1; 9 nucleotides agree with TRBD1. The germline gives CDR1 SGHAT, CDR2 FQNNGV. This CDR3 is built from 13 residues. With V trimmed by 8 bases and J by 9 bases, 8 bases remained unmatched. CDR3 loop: CASGRTGEGEQFF. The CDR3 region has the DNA TGTGCCAGCGGGCGGACAGGGGAAGGTGAGCAGTTCTTC.

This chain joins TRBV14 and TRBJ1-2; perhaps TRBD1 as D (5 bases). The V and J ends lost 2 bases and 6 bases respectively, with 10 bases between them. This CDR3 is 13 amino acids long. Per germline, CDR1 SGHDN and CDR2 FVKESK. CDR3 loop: CASSQPGLDGYTF. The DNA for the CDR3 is TGTGCCAGCAGCCAACCAGGGCTTGATGGCTACACCTTC. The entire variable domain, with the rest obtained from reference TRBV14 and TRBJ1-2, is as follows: EAGVTQFPSHSVIEKGQTVTLRCDPISGHDNLYWYRRVMGKEIKFLLHFVKESKQDESGMPNNRFLAERTGGTYSTLKVQPAELEDSGVYFCASSQPGLDGYTFGSGTRLTVV.

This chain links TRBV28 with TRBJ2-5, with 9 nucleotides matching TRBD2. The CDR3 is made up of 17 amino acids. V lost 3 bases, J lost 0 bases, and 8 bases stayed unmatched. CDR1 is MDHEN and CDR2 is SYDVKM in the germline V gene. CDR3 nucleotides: TGTGCCAGCAGTTTTGTGGCGGGGGGGAGGTACCAAGAGACCCAGTACTTC. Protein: CASSFVAGGRYQETQYF.

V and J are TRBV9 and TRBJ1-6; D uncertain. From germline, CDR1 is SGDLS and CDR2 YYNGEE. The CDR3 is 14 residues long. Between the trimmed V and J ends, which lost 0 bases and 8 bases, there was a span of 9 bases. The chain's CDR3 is CASSVGTAYSPLHF. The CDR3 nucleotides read TGTGCCAGCAGCGTAGGTACAGCCTATTCACCCCTCCACTTT. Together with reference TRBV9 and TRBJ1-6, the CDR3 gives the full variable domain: DSGVTQTPKHLITATGQRVTLRCSPRSGDLSVYWYQQSLDQGLQFLIQYYNGEERAKGNILERFSAQQFPDLHSELNLSSLELGDSALYFCASSVGTAYSPLHFGNGTRLTVT.

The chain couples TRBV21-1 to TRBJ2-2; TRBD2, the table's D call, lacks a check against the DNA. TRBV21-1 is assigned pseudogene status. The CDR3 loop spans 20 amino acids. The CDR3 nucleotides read TGTGCCAGCAGCAAAGCAGGGCGGGAGGGCCAGGGGGGTGACACCGGGGAGCTGTTTTTT. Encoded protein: CASSKAGREGQGGDTGELFF.

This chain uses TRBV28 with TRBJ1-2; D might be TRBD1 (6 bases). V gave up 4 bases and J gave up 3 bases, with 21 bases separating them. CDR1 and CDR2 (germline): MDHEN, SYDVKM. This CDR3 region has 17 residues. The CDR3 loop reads CASSSGSRTEYYYGYTF. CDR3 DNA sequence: TGTGCCAGCAGTTCTGGTTCCAGGACAGAGTATTACTATGGCTACACCTTC.

In DNA, the CDR3 is TGTGCCAGCACCTCCGCAGGCTCCACAGCATACAATGAGCAGTTCTTC. It encodes CASTSAGSTAYNEQFF. V and J are TRBV7-8 and TRBJ2-1; no clear D gene. Germline values: CDR1 SGHVS, CDR2 FQNEAQ. The CDR3 consists of 16 residues. Trimming stripped 7 bases from V and 4 bases from J, with 20 bases between.

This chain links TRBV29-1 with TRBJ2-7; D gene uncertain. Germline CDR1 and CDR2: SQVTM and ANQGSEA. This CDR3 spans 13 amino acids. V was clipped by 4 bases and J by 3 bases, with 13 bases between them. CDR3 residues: CSVASEFGYEQYF. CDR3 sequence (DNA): TGCAGCGTTGCAAGTGAGTTCGGCTACGAGCAGTACTTC.

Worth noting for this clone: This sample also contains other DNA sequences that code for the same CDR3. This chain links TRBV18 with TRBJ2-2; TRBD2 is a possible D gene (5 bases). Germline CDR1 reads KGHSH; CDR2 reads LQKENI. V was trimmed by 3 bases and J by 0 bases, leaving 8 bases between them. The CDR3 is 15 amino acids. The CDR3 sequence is CASSPLGANTGELFF. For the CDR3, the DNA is TGTGCCAGCTCACCCCTCGGGGCGAACACCGGGGAGCTGTTTTTT.

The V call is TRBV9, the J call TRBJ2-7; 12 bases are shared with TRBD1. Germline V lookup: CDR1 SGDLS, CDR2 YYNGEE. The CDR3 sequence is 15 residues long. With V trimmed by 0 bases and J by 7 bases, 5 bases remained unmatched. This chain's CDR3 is CASSVGGQGAREQYF. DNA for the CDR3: TGTGCCAGCAGCGTAGGGGGACAGGGGGCGCGAGAGCAGTACTTC. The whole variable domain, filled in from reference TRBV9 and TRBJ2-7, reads DSGVTQTPKHLITATGQRVTLRCSPRSGDLSVYWYQQSLDQGLQFLIQYYNGEERAKGNILERFSAQQFPDLHSELNLSSLELGDSALYFCASSVGGQGAREQYFGPGTRLTVT.

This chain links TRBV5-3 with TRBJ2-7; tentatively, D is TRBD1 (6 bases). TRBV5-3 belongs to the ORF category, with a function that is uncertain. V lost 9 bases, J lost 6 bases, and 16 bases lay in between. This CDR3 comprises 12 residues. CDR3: CAIPGTISEQYF. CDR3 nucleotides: TGTGCCATACCCGGGACAATCAGCGAGCAGTACTTC.

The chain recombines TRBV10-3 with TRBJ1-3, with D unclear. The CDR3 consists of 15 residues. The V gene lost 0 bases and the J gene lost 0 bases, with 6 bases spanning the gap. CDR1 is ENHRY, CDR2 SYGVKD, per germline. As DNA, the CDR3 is TGTGCCATCAGTGAGTCTTTACACTCTGGAAACACCATATATTTT. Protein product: CAISESLHSGNTIYF.

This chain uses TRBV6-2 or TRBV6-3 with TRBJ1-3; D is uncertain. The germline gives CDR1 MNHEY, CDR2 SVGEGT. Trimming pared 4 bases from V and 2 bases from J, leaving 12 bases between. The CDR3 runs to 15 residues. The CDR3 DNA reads TGTGCCAGCAGTTCGGAGTACGTAACTGGAAACACCATATATTTT. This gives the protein CASSSEYVTGNTIYF.

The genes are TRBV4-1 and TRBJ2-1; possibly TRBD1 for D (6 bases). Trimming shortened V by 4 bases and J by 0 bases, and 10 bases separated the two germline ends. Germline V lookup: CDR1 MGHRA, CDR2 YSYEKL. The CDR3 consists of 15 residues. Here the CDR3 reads CASSRGQSSYNEQFF. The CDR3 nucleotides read TGCGCCAGCAGCCGCGGACAGAGCTCCTACAATGAGCAGTTCTTC.

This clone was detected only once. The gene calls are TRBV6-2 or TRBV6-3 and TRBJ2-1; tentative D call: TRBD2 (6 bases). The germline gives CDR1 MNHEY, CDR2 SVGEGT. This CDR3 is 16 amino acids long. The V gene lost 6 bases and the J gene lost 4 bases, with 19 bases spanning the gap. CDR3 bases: TGTGCCAGCAGCTATCAACCCGGGACTCCTTACAATGAGCAGTTCTTC. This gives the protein CASSYQPGTPYNEQFF.

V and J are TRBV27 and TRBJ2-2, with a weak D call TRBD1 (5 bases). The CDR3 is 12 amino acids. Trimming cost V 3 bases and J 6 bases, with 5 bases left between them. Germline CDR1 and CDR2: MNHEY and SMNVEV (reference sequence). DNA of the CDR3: TGTGCCAGCAGTTTGGGGCCCGGGGAGCTGTTTTTT. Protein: CASSLGPGELFF.

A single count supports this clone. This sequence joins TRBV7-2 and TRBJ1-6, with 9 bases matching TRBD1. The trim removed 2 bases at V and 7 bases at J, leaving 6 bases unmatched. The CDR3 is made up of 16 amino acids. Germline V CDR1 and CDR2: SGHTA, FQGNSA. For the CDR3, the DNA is TGTGCCAGCAGCTTACTTGGGGGACAGGGAAATTCACCCCTCCACTTT. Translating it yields CASSLLGGQGNSPLHF.

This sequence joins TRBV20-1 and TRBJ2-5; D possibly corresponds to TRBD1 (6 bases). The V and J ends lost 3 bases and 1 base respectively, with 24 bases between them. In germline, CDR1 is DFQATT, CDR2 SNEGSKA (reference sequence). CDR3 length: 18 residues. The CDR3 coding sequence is TGCAGTGCTAGTCGGATCTTACCGGGACACAACTCCCAAGAGACCCAGTACTTC. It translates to CSASRILPGHNSQETQYF.

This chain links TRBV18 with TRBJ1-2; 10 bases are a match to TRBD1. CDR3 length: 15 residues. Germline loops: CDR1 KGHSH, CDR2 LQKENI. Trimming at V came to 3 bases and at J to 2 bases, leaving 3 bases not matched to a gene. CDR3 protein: CASSPPGQGNYGYTF. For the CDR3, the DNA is TGTGCCAGCTCACCCCCGGGACAGGGGAACTATGGCTACACCTTC. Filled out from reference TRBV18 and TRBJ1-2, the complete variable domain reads NAGVMQNPRHLVRRRGQEARLRCSPMKGHSHVYWYRQLPEEGLKFMVYLQKENIIDESGMPKERFSAEFPKEGPSILRIQQVVRGDSAAYFCASSPPGQGNYGYTFGSGTRLTVV.

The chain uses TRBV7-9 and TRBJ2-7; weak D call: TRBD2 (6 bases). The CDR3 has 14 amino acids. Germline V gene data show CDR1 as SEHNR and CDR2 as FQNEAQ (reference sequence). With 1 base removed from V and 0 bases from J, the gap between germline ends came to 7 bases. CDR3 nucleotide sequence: TGTGCCAGCAGCTTAGGCGGGGACTCCTACGAGCAGTACGTC. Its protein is CASSLGGDSYEQYV.

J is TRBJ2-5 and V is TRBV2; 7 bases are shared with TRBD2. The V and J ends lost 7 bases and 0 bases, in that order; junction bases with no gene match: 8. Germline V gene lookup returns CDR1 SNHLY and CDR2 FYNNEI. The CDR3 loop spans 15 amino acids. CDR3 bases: TGTGCCAGCATAGCCCCTAGCGGAAACCAAGAGACCCAGTACTTC. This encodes CASIAPSGNQETQYF.

CDR3 bases: TGTGCCAGCAGCCTCGCCGGACAGGGGGCCCAAGATACGCAGTATTTT. As protein: CASSLAGQGAQDTQYF. The chain recombines TRBV9 with TRBJ2-3, with 11 bases lining up with TRBD1. The CDR3 is 16 residues long. Germline V gene sequence: CDR1 SGDLS, CDR2 YYNGEE. J gave up 5 bases and V 4 bases, and 9 bases lay outside the gene matches.

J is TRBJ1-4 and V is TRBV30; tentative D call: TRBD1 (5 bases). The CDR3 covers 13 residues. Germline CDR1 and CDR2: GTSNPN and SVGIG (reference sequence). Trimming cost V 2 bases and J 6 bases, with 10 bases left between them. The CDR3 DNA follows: TGTGCCTGGAGTCGGGGGAATGATGAAAAACTGTTTTTT. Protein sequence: CAWSRGNDEKLFF. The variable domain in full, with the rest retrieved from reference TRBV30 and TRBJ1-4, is SQTIHQWPATLVQPVGSPLSLECTVEGTSNPNLYWYRQAAGRGLQLLFYSVGIGQISSEVPQNLSASRPQDRQFILSSKKLLLSDSGFYLCAWSRGNDEKLFFGSGTQLSVL.

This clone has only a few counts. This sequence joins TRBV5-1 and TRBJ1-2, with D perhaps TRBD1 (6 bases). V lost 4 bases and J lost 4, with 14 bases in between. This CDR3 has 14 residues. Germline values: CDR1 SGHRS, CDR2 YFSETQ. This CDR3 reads CASSIGQRFYGYTF. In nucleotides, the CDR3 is TGCGCCAGCAGCATTGGACAGCGCTTCTATGGCTACACCTTC.

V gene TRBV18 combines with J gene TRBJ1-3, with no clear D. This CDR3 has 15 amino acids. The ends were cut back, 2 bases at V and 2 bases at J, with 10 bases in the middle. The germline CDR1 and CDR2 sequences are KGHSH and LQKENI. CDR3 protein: CASSPWREAGNTIYF. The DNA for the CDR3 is TGTGCCAGCTCACCATGGAGGGAAGCTGGAAACACCATATATTTT. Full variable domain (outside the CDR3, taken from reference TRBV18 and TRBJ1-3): NAGVMQNPRHLVRRRGQEARLRCSPMKGHSHVYWYRQLPEEGLKFMVYLQKENIIDESGMPKERFSAEFPKEGPSILRIQQVVRGDSAAYFCASSPWREAGNTIYFGEGSWLTVV.

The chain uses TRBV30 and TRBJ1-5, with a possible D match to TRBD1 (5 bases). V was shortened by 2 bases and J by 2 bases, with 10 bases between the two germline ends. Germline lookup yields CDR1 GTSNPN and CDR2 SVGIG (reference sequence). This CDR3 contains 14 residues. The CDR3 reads CAWSKGRGNQPQHF. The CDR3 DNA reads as TGTGCCTGGAGTAAGGGCAGGGGCAATCAGCCCCAGCATTTT.

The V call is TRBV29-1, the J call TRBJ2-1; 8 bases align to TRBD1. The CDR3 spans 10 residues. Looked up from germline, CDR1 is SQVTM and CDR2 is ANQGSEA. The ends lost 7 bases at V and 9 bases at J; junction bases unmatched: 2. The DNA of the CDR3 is TGCAGCGGACAGGGGAGTGAGCAGTTCTTC. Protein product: CSGQGSEQFF.

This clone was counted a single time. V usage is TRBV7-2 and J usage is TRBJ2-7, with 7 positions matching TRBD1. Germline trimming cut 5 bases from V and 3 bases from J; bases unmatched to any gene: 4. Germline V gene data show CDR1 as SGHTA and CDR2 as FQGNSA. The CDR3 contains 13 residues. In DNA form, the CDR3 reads TGTGCCAGCAGCAAACAGGGGAACTACGAGCAGTACGTC. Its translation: CASSKQGNYEQYV.

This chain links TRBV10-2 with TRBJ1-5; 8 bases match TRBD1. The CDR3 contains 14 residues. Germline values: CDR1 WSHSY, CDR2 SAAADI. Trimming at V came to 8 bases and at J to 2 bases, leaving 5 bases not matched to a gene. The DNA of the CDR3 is TGCGCCAGCCGACCGGACAGGGGCAATCAGCCCCAGCATTTT. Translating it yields CASRPDRGNQPQHF.